This TCR beta chain was profiled in a study of blood T cell repertoires in COVID-19 (dated by TCRdb to 2020 to 2022). With regard to the full study: Samples covering the acute and convalescent phases of COVID-19 were provided by collaborators in the United States, Italy and Spain. A de-identified subject ID, COVID-19 status, age in years and sex were almost always included in the sample metadata. A freely available public database, intended as a resource for researchers studying the immune response to SARS-CoV-2, is where the repertoires were released. The prospective study material was composed of cDNA or gDNA derived from T cells, B-cell-depleted T cells, or PBMCs. Where available, HLA class I and class II types were obtained from metadata supplied by the sample provider rather than from assay-based typing. Samples were obtained from the ongoing ImmuneRACE study (first 160 participants) and from 1,200 or so subjects provided by 6 global collaborators. Deeply sampled blood TCRbeta repertoires from subjects exposed to, actively infected with, or recovered from COVID-19 were included in the dataset. Study-wide findings and limitations: Clinical and demographic metadata were provided uncurated, with the amount varying by source and participant.

Each collaborating institution followed its own protocols to collect whole blood in K2EDTA tubes. For TCRbeta analysis, collaborator samples were shipped as frozen whole blood, as isolated PBMCs, or as DNA extracted from either sample type. The immunoSEQ Assay, a bias-controlled multiplex PCR, was used to amplify TCRbeta CDR3 regions from genomic DNA. As for how the authors treated the data: Within the assay, amplification of reference gene primers was used to estimate how many nucleated cells each sample contained. To quantify the absolute abundance of each unique TCRbeta CDR3 rearrangement, sequence reads were collapsed and filtered. For each sample, productive Simpson clonality was calculated by taking the square root of Simpson's diversity index across productive rearrangements. The source is immuneACCESS, and TCRdb retained only in-frame sequences with V and J called. Part of the clones is not carried over; for the studies checked, unresolved V genes explain less than half of this, and the remainder is unexplained. V, J and clone size were drawn from that table, and D and trimming were deduced from the DNA. In all, the sample holds more than 95,000 clones, and roughly nine tenths of those were seen once. Under 2% of the sample lies in the top ten.

For this clone: What antigen it recognizes has not been identified. No much larger clonotype is one base removed from it; base qualities were not supplied.

V and J lose 5 bases and 3 bases, and a span of 10 bases separates them. Measured from the cysteine to the phenylalanine, the CDR3 is 13 residues long. Only the CDR3 region is kept as DNA, spanning 39 bases read in frame from base 1. CDR1 LNHNV and CDR2 YYDKDF were looked up in the germline V gene (reference sequence). This clonotype was sampled from a human donor with active COVID-19. The donor label of this sample is uncertain. The sample consisted of peripheral blood. The chain uses TRBV15 and TRBJ1-2; the D segment cannot be called with confidence. In nucleotides, the sequence is TGTGCCACCAGCCCCCAGCGTGACTATGGCTACACCTTC. Translated, this gives CATSPQRDYGYTF.